The T cell receptor beta chain under discussion was sequenced for a study of follicular helper T cells after annual influenza vaccination. Study-level results: Successive annual vaccinations recalled a recurrent oligoclonal ICOS+CD38+ cTfh response with influenza-specific clonotypes.

Sequencing was performed with immunoSEQ multiplex PCR; in TCRdb, only in-frame clones are kept and a portion is missing. The repertoire includes around 4,900 clones, 65% to 85% of them detected once, and 2% to 2.5% sits in the top ten. Of note for this clone: Its specificity is not known.

The time point denotes: 2015-2016 season, pre-vaccination. Germline loops: CDR1 LNHDA, CDR2 SQIVND (reference sequence). The CDR3 covers 17 residues. V was shortened by 3 bases and J by 6 bases, with 23 bases between the two germline ends. The TCR comes from an adult who received the influenza vaccine. The chain links TRBV19 to TRBJ1-2; a weak D match, TRBD1 (6 bases). The input for sequencing was CXCR5+ CD38- circulating T follicular helper cells from blood, taken on the day of influenza vaccination. The sample's subset: circulating Tfh, non-naive CD4+CXCR5+PD-1+ (ICOS+CD38+ or ICOS-CD38-). The CDR3 is CASSIFFSRTATDGYTF. The CDR3 coding sequence is TGTGCCAGTAGTATTTTTTTCAGTAGGACAGCGACGGATGGCTACACCTTC. Complete variable domain (other parts from reference TRBV19 and TRBJ1-2): DGGITQSPKYLFRKEGQNVTLSCEQNLNHDAMYWYRQDPGQGLRLIYYSQIVNDFQKGDIAEGYSVSREKKESFPLTVTSAQKNPTAFYLCASSIFFSRTATDGYTFGSGTRLTVV.